The rows below give T cell receptor beta chains drawn from one sample of a study of cytomegalovirus exposure and HLA in healthy donors. Clones were sequenced by immunoSEQ multiplex PCR, and TCRdb holds only the in-frame ones, with some missing. The sample holds about 94,000 clones; over 60% are singletons and the top ten take roughly 3.9%. Sample: PBMCs. Receptors were obtained from a man aged 25-40 years in good health and CMV-seronegative. Both conserved end residues are part of each CDR3. The D gene is left open where the match is weak. Expanded clones are given a class, and other clones once, few, many or no size at all.

. 15 TRBJ2-3 TRBD2 TRBV11-2 CASSLDGLAGYTQYF TGTGCCAGCAGCTTAGACGGACTAGCGGGGTATACGCAGTATTTT
. 17 TRBJ2-7 TRBD1 TRBV7-3 CASSFNLRGQGAHEQYF TGTGCCAGCAGCTTTAACCTCAGAGGGCAGGGGGCCCACGAGCAGTACTTC
. 12 TRBJ1-2 . TRBV2 CARAGGSGGYTF TGTGCCAGGGCGGGGGGGTCGGGTGGCTACACCTTC
. 15 TRBJ2-3 TRBD2 TRBV5-6 CASSPQVGGADTQYF TGTGCCAGCAGCCCCCAAGTCGGGGGGGCAGATACGCAGTATTTT
. 13 TRBJ2-7 TRBD1 TRBV18 CASSPRQGPEQYF TGTGCCAGCTCACCACGACAGGGTCCCGAGCAGTACTTC
. 12 TRBJ2-7 . TRBV12-5 CASGLDLPEQYF TGTGCTAGTGGTTTGGACCTACCCGAGCAGTACTTC
. 14 TRBJ2-7 TRBD1 TRBV27 CASSFTGTAYEQYF TGTGCCAGCAGTTTCACCGGGACAGCCTACGAGCAGTACTTC
few 16 TRBJ2-4 TRBD1 TRBV4-1 CASSPGTGEAKNIQYF TGCGCCAGCAGCCCTGGGACAGGGGAAGCCAAAAACATTCAGTACTTC
few 14 TRBJ1-2 TRBD1 TRBV6-6 CASSYGEGAYGYTF TGTGCCAGCAGTTACGGCGAGGGGGCCTATGGCTACACCTTC
few 13 TRBJ1-2 . TRBV15 CATSRGQGYGYTF TGTGCCACCAGCAGAGGGCAGGGGTATGGCTACACCTTC
. 15 TRBJ2-1 TRBD2 TRBV7-9 CASCSTSGNPNEQFF TGTGCCAGCTGTTCGACTAGCGGGAACCCCAATGAGCAGTTCTTC
. 17 TRBJ2-7 TRBD2 TRBV14 CASSQGLLRGGSYEQYF TGTGCCAGCAGCCAAGGGCTACTACGCGGGGGCTCCTACGAGCAGTACTTC
. 15 TRBJ1-1 . TRBV5-6 CASRKWRPGNTEAFF TGTGCCAGCAGAAAGTGGAGGCCAGGGAACACTGAAGCTTTCTTT
few 15 TRBJ2-2 . TRBV5-1 CASSLSGANTGELFF TGCGCCAGCAGCTTGTCAGGGGCGAACACCGGGGAGCTGTTTTTT
few 16 TRBJ2-1 TRBD2 TRBV7-3 CASSIPSGGLPNEQFF TGTGCCAGCAGCATACCTAGCGGGGGGCTACCCAATGAGCAGTTCTTC
. 14 TRBJ1-1 . TRBV5-1 CASSPMGQNTEAFF TGCGCCAGCAGCCCTATGGGACAGAACACTGAAGCTTTCTTT
. 13 TRBJ2-5 TRBD1 TRBV5-6 CASSMTGYETQYF TGTGCCAGCAGCATGACAGGGTACGAGACCCAGTACTTC
few 14 TRBJ1-1 . TRBV29-1 CSGNLGGVRGEAFF TGCAGCGGCAACTTGGGGGGGGTAAGGGGGGAAGCTTTCTTT
. 15 TRBJ2-3 TRBD2 TRBV19 CASSIGAGGSDTQYF TGTGCCAGTAGTATAGGAGCGGGAGGGTCAGATACGCAGTATTTT
few 19 TRBJ2-2 . TRBV7-9 CASSSQGPQRELNTGELFF TGTGCCAGCAGTTCACAGGGGCCACAGCGGGAGTTGAACACCGGGGAGCTGTTTTTT
. 13 TRBJ2-5 TRBD1 TRBV7-8 CASSFSGGETQYF TGTGCCAGCAGCTTTTCAGGGGGAGAGACCCAGTACTTC
. 14 TRBJ2-7 . TRBV6-5 CASSGGESSYEQYF TGTGCCAGCAGTGGTGGAGAGTCGTCCTACGAGCAGTACTTC
. 17 TRBJ2-2 TRBD1 TRBV11-2 CASSQPRTGVGPGELFF TGTGCCAGCAGCCAACCCCGGACAGGGGTTGGTCCCGGGGAGCTGTTTTTT
. 13 TRBJ1-2 . TRBV6-4 CASSDGGNHGYTF TGTGCCAGCAGTGACGGGGGGAACCATGGCTACACCTTC
. 15 TRBJ2-1 TRBD2 TRBV10-2 CASSESSGRFNEQFF TGCGCCAGCAGTGAGTCTAGCGGGAGATTCAATGAGCAGTTCTTC
. 10 TRBJ2-5 . TRBV20-1 CSARRETQYF TGCAGTGCTAGGAGGGAGACCCAGTACTTC
. 17 TRBJ2-7 TRBD1 TRBV7-6 CASSSIPGQGAGYEQYF TGTGCCAGCAGCTCGATTCCGGGACAGGGGGCAGGCTACGAGCAGTACTTC
few 13 TRBJ1-6 . TRBV6-1 CASSTGRDSPLHF TGTGCCAGCAGTACCGGGAGGGATTCACCCCTCCACTTT
. 16 TRBJ2-3 . TRBV9 CASSVDRVDITDTQYF TGTGCCAGCAGCGTAGACAGGGTCGACATCACAGATACGCAGTATTTT
. 18 TRBJ2-7 TRBD2 TRBV27 CASGHDSGGRAGAYEQYF TGTGCCAGCGGACACGATTCTGGTGGGAGGGCGGGGGCCTACGAGCAGTACTTC
. 13 TRBJ2-3 . TRBV6-1 CASRGLATDTQYF TGTGCCAGCAGGGGTTTAGCCACAGATACGCAGTATTTT
. 15 TRBJ2-2 . TRBV4-3 CASSSTQVNTGELFF TGCGCCAGCAGCAGCACGCAGGTGAACACCGGGGAGCTGTTTTTT
few 15 TRBJ2-1 . TRBV25-1 CASSDPLYAYNEQFF TGTGCCAGCAGTGATCCACTATACGCTTACAATGAGCAGTTCTTC
. 16 TRBJ2-1 TRBD2 TRBV7-3 CASSLVGLAAYNEQFF TGTGCCAGCAGCTTAGTAGGACTAGCGGCTTACAATGAGCAGTTCTTC
. 17 TRBJ1-1 TRBD1 TRBV27 CASSSLDREPKNTEAFF TGTGCCAGCAGTAGTCTGGACAGGGAACCCAAGAACACTGAAGCTTTCTTT
. 15 TRBJ2-1 TRBD1 TRBV6-5 CASTSRDRGYNEQFF TGTGCCAGCACCTCCCGGGACAGGGGATACAATGAGCAGTTCTTC
few 15 TRBJ1-5 TRBD1 TRBV10-1 CASIPGQGSNQPQHF TGCGCCAGCATCCCCGGACAGGGCAGCAATCAGCCCCAGCATTTT
. 13 TRBJ1-6 . TRBV28 CATDRDHNSPLHF TGTGCCACCGACCGGGATCATAATTCACCCCTCCACTTT
. 18 TRBJ1-2 . TRBV21-1 CASSKHTFEGVGDYGYTF TGTGCCAGCAGCAAACATACTTTCGAGGGGGTAGGTGACTATGGCTACACCTTC
. 15 TRBJ2-3 TRBD2 TRBV5-1 CASSAGTSAGDTQYF TGCGCCAGCAGCGCGGGGACTAGCGCTGGAGATACGCAGTATTTT
. 16 TRBJ2-1 TRBD2 TRBV5-1 CASSSTLAGDHNEQFF TGCGCCAGCAGCTCCACACTAGCGGGAGACCACAATGAGCAGTTCTTC
. 13 TRBJ1-1 TRBD1 TRBV7-9 CASSGQENTEAFF TGTGCCAGCAGCGGACAGGAGAACACTGAAGCTTTCTTT
few 13 TRBJ1-5 TRBD1 TRBV4-2 CASSPDRVQPQHF TGTGCCAGCAGCCCGGACAGGGTTCAGCCCCAGCATTTT
few 16 TRBJ2-4 TRBD1 TRBV4-1 CASSQDPQGPINIQYF TGCGCCAGCAGCCAAGACCCACAGGGGCCGATAAACATTCAGTACTTC
. 15 TRBJ2-5 TRBD2 TRBV19 CASSTTRRGAETQYF TGTGCCAGTAGTACTACTCGGCGGGGGGCAGAGACCCAGTACTTC